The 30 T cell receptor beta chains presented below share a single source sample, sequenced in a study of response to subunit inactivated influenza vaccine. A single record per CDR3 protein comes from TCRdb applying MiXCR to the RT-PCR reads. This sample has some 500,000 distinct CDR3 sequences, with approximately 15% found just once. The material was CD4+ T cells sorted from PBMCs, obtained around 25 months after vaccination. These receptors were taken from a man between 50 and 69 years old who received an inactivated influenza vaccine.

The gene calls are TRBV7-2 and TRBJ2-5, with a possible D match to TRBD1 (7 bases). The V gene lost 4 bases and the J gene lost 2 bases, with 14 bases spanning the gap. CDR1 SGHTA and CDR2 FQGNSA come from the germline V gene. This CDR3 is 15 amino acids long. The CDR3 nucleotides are TGTGCCAGCAGCTCTCGCGGGACAGCACAAGAGACCCAGTACTTC. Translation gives CASSSRGTAQETQYF.

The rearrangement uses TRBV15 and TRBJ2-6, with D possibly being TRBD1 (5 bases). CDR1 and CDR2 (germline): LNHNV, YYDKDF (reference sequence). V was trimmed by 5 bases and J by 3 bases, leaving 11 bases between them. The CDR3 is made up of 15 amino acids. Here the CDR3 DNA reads TGTGCCACCAGCTCTTCAGGGTATGGGGCCAACGTCCTGACTTTC. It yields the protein CATSSSGYGANVLTF.

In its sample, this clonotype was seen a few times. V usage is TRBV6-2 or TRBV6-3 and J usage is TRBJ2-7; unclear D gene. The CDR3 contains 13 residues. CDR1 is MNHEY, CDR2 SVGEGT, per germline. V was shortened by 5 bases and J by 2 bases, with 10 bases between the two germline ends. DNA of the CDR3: TGTGCCAGCAGTAATACAAGAGCCTACGAGCAGTACTTC. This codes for CASSNTRAYEQYF.

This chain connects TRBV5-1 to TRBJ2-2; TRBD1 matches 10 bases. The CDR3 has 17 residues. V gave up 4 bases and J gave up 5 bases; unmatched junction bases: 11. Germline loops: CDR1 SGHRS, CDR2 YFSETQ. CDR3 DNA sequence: TGCGCCAGCAGCAGGTCCGGGACAGGGGTATTAACCGGGGAGCTGTTTTTT. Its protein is CASSRSGTGVLTGELFF.

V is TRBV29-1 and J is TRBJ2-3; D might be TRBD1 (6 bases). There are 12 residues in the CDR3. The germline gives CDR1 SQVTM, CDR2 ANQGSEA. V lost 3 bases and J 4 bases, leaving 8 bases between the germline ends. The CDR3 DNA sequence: TGCAGCGTTGATCCAGGGGCAGATACGCAGTATTTT. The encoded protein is CSVDPGADTQYF.

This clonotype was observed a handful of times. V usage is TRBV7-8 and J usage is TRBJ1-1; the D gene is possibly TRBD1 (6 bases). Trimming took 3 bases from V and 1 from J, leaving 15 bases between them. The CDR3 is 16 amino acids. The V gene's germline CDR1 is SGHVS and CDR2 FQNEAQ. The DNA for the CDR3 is TGTGCCAGCAGCTTTGAGGGGGGGGTTCCGAACACTGAAGCTTTCTTT. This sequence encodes CASSFEGGVPNTEAFF.

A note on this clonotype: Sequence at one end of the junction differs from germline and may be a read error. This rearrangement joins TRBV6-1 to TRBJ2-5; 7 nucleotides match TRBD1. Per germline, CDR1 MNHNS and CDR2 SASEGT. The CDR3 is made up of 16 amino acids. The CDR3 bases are TGTGCCAGCAGTAAAGCGACAGGGCAGCTCAAAGAGACCCAGTACTTC. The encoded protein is CASSKATGQLKETQYF.

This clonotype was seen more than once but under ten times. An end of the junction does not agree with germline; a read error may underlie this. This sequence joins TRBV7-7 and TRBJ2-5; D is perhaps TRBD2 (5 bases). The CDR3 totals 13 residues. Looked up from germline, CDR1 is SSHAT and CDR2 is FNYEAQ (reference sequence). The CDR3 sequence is CASSPDFGQTQYF. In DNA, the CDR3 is TGTGCTAGCAGTCCGGACTTCGGACAGACCCAGTACTTC.

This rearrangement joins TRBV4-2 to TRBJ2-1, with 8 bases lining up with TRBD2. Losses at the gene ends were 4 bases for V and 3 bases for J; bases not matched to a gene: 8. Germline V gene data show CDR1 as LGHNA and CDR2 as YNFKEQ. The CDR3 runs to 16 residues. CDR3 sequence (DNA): TGTGCCAGCAGCCGTAGACTAGCGTCCCACTACAATGAGCAGTTCTTC. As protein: CASSRRLASHYNEQFF.

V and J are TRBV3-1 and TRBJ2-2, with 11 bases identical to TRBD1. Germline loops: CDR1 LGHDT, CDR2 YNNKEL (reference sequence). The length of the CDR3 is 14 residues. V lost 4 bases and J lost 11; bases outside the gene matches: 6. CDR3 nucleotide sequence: TGTGCCAGCAGCCCTAGGGACAGGGGGTTTGAGCTGTTTTTT. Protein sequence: CASSPRDRGFELFF.

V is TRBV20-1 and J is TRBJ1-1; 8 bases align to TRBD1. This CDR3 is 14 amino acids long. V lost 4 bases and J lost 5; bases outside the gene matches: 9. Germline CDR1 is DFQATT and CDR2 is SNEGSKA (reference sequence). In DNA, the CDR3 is TGCAGTGCTAAGGCAGGGGGCTGGGGGACTGAAGCTTTCTTT. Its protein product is CSAKAGGWGTEAFF.

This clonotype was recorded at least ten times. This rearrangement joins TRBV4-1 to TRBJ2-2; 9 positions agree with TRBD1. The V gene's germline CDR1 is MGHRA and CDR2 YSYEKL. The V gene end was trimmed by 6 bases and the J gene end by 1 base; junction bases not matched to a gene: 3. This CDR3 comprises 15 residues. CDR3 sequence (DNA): TGCGCCAGCAGGCAGGACAGGGGGAACACCGGGGAGCTGTTTTTT. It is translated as CASRQDRGNTGELFF.

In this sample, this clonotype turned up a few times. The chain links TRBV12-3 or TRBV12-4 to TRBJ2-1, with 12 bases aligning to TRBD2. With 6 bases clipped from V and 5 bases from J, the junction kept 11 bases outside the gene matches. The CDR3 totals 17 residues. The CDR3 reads CASSRPRLAGDNNEQFF. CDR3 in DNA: TGTGCCAGCAGCCGCCCCCGACTAGCGGGAGACAACAATGAGCAGTTCTTC.

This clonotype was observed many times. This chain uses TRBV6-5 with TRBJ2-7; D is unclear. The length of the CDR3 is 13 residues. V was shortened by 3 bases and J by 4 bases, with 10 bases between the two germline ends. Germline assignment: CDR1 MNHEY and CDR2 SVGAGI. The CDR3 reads CASSYQSGYEQYF. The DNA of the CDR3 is TGTGCCAGCAGTTATCAATCCGGTTACGAGCAGTACTTC.

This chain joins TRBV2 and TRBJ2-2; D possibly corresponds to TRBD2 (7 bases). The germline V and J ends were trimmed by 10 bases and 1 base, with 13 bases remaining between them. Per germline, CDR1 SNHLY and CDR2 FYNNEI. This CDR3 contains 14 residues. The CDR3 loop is CAKKAGQNTGELFF. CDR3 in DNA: TGTGCCAAGAAAGCGGGACAGAACACCGGGGAGCTGTTTTTT.

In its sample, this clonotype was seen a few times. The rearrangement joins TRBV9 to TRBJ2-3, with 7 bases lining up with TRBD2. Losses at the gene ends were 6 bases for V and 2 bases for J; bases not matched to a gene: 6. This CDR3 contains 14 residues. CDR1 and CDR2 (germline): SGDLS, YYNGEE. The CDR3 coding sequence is TGTGCCAGCACCCCGGGGGGACCCACAGATACGCAGTATTTT. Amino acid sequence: CASTPGGPTDTQYF.

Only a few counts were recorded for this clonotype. CDR3 sequence reads: CASSQAYGIRNTEAFF. The CDR3 nucleotides are TGTGCCAGCAGCCAAGCTTATGGGATCAGGAACACTGAAGCTTTCTTT. The rearrangement joins TRBV3-1 to TRBJ1-1; no clear D gene. The germline V gene has CDR1 LGHDT and CDR2 YNNKEL (reference sequence). V gave up 1 base and J gave up 1 base, with 13 bases separating them. The CDR3 is 16 amino acids.

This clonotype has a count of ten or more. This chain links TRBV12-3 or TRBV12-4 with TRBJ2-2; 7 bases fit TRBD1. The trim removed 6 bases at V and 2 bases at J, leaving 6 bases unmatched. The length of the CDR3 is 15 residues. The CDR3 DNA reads TGTGCCAGCAGCCGCGACAGGGCAAACACCGGGGAGCTGTTTTTT. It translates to CASSRDRANTGELFF.

The DNA of the CDR3 is TGTGCCAGCAGCCTACTCACTGGGGAGACCCAGTACTTC. Encoded protein: CASSLLTGETQYF. V and J are TRBV3-1 and TRBJ2-5; D unresolved. Trimming left V 4 bases short and J 5 bases short, with 11 bases between. Germline values: CDR1 LGHDT, CDR2 YNNKEL (reference sequence). The CDR3 is made up of 13 amino acids.

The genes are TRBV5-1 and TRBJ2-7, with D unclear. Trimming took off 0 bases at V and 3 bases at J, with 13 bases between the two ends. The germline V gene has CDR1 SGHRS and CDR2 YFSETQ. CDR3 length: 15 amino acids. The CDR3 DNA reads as TGCGCCAGCAGCTTGGCCCCGGGTTTAAACTACGAGCAGTACTTC. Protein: CASSLAPGLNYEQYF.

This CDR3 reads CASSLELAGTGELFF. The DNA for the CDR3 is TGTGCCAGCAGCTTAGAACTAGCGGGCACCGGGGAGCTGTTTTTT. This rearrangement joins TRBV11-2 to TRBJ2-2; 9 bases line up with TRBD2. CDR1 and CDR2 from the germline V gene are SGHAT and FQNNGV. The V and J ends lost 0 bases and 4 bases, in that order; junction bases with no gene match: 0. CDR3 length: 15 residues.

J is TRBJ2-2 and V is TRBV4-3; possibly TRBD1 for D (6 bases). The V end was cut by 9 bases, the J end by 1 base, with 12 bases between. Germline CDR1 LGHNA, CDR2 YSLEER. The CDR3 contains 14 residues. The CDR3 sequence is CASRGTQNTGELFF. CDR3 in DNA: TGCGCCAGTAGGGGGACCCAGAACACCGGGGAGCTGTTTTTT.

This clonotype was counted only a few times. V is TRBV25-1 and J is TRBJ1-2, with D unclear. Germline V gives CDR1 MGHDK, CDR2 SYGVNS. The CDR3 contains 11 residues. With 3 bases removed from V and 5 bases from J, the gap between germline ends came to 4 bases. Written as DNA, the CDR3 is TGTGCCAGCAGTGAGGTGTATGGCTACACCTTC. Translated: CASSEVYGYTF.

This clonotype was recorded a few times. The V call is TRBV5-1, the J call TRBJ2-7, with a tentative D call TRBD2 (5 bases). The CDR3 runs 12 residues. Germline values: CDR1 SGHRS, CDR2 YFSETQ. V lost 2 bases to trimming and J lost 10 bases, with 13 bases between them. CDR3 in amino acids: CASSFDGAVQYF. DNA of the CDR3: TGCGCCAGCAGCTTCGACGGAGCGGTACAGTACTTC.

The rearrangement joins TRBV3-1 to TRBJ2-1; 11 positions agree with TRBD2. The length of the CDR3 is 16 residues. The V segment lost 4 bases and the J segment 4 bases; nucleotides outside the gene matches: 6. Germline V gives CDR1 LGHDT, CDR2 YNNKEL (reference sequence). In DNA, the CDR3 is TGTGCCAGCAGCCGACTAGCGGGATCGGATTACAATGAGCAGTTCTTC. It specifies CASSRLAGSDYNEQFF.

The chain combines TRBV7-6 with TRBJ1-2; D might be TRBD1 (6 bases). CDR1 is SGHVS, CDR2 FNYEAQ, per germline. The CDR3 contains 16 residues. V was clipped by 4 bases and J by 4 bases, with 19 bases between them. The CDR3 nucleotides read TGTGCCAGCAGCTCGTCCCCACAGGGCGGGAGCTATGGCTACACCTTC. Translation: CASSSSPQGGSYGYTF.

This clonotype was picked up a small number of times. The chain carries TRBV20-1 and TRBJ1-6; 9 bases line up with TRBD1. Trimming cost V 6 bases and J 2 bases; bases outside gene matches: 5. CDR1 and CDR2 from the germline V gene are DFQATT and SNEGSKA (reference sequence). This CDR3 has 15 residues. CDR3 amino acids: CSAADRGAYNSPLHF. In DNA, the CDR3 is TGCAGTGCGGCGGACAGGGGAGCCTATAATTCACCCCTCCACTTT.

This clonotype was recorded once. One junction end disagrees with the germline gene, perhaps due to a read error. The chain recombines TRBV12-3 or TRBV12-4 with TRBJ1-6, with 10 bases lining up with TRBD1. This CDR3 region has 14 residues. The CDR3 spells CASSGTGANSPLHF. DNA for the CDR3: TGTGCGAGCAGTGGGACAGGGGCGAATTCACCCCTCCACTTT.

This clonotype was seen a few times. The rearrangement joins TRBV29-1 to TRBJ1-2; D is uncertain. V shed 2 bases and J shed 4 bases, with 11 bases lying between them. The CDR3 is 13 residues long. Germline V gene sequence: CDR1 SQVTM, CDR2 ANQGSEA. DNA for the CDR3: TGCAGCGTTGAAAGGGAGGGCGGCTATGGCTACACCTTC. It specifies CSVEREGGYGYTF. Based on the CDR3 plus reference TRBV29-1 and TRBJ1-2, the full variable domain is SAVISQKPSRDICQRGTSLTIQCQVDSQVTMMFWYRQQPGQSLTLIATANQGSEATYESGFVIDKFPISRPNLTFSTLTVSNMSPEDSSIYLCSVEREGGYGYTFGSGTRLTVV.

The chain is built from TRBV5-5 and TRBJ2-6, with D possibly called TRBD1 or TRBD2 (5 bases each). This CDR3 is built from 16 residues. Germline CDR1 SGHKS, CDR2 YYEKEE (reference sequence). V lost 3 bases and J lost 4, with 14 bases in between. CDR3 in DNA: TGTGCCAGCAGCTCCGACGGGACGAGAGGGGCCAACGTCCTGACTTTC. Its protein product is CASSSDGTRGANVLTF.